This T cell receptor beta chain was sequenced for a study of T cell repertoires in cytomegalovirus infection. Study as a whole: Recently identified HLA-C-restricted CMV epitopes were used, and well-studied HLA-B-restricted CMV epitopes were used as well. Both a matching HLA type and CMV infection were indicated by public TCR beta signatures.

General study findings and limits: Individuals carrying CMV plus the relevant HLA were identified by cumulative frequency of public TCR beta families. Clonotypes of TCR beta that were HLA-C-restricted and CMV-specific dominated the ex vivo response.

One entry per CDR3 protein, called by TCRdb with MiXCR from the reads. The sample lists 830,000 or so distinct CDR3 sequences; about 30% were seen once. The V gene's germline CDR1 is SEHNR and CDR2 FQNEAQ (reference sequence). The V end was cut by 5 bases, the J end by 1 base, with 15 bases between. The CDR3 sequence is 16 residues long. This clonotype was recorded many times. What it recognizes is unknown. The V call is TRBV7-9, the J call TRBJ2-1; no reliable D call. The specimen comprised cultured CD8+ T cells from PBMCs, sampled from culture after CMV antigen stimulation. The clonotype comes from a human donor in good health (CMV status not recorded). Some clones in this sample may be carry-over from other donors' samples. The CDR3 nucleotides read TGTGCCAGCAGCACCACTACTCAGAGTTCCTACAATGAGCAGTTCTTC. This gives the protein CASSTTTQSSYNEQFF.